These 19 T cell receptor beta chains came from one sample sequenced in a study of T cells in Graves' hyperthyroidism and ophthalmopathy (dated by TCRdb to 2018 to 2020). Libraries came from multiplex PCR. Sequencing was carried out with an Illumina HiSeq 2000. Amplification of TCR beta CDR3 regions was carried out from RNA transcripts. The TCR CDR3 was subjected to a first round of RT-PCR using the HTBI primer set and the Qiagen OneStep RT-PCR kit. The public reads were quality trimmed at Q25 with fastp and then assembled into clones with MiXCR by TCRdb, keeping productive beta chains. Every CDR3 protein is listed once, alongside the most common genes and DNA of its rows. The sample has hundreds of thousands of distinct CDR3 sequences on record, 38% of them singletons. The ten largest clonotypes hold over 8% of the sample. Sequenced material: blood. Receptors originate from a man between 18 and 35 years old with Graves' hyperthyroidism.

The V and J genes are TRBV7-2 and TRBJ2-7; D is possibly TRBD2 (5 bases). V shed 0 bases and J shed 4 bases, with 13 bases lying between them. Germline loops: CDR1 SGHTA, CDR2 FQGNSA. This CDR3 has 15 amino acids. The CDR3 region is CASSLASLPGYEQYF. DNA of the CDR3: TGTGCCAGCAGCTTAGCGAGCCTCCCGGGGTACGAGCAGTACTTC.

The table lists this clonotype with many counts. The CDR3 DNA follows: TGTGCCAGCAGTTTAGCTTTGGACGAGCAGTACTTC. Its translation is CASSLALDEQYF. This chain links TRBV12-3 or TRBV12-4 with TRBJ2-7; D is unclear. The CDR3 is 12 amino acids. V was clipped by 0 bases and J by 5 bases, with 5 bases between them.

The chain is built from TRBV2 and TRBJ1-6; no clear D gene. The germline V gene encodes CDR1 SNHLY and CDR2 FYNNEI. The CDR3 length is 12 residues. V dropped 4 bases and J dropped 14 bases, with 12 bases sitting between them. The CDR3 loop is CASSVWVAALHF. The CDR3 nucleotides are TGTGCCAGCAGTGTGTGGGTGGCAGCCCTCCACTTT. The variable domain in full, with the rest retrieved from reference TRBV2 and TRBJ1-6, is EPEVTQTPSHQVTQMGQEVILRCVPISNHLYFYWYRQILGQKVEFLVSFYNNEISEKSEIFDDQFSVERPDGSNFTLKIRSTKLEDSAMYFCASSVWVAALHFGNGTRLTVT.

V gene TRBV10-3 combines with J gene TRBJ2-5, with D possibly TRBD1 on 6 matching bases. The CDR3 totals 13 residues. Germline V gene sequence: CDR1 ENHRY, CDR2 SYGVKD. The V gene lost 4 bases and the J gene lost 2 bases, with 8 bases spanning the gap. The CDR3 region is CAISVGQQETQYF. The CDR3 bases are TGTGCCATCAGTGTTGGACAGCAAGAGACCCAGTACTTC.

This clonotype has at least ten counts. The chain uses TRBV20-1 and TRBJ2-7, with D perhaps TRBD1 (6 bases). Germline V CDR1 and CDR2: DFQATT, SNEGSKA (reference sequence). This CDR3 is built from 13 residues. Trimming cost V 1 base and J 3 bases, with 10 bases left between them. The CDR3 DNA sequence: TGCAGTGCTAGAGGAACAGGGATCTACGAGCAGTACTTC. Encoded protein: CSARGTGIYEQYF.

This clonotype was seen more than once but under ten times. The CDR3 loop reads CASSSLAGLSTDTQYF. As DNA, the CDR3 is TGTGCCAGCAGTTCCTTAGCGGGCCTCAGCACAGATACGCAGTATTTT. The V and J genes are TRBV12-3 or TRBV12-4 and TRBJ2-3; TRBD2 matches 7 bases. This CDR3 contains 16 residues. V lost 4 bases, J lost 0 bases, and 7 bases stayed unmatched.

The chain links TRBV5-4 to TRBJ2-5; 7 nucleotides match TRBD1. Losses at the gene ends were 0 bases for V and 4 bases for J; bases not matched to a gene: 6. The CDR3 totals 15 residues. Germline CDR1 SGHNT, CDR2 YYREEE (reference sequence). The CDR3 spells CASSLAGGHGETQYF. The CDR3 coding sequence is TGTGCCAGCAGCTTGGCAGGGGGTCACGGAGAGACCCAGTACTTC.

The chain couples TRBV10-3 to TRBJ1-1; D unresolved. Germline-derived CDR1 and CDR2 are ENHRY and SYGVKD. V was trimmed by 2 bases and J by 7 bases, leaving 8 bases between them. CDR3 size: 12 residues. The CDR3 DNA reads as TGTGCCATCAGTGAGACCGATGATGAAGCTTTCTTT. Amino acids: CAISETDDEAFF.

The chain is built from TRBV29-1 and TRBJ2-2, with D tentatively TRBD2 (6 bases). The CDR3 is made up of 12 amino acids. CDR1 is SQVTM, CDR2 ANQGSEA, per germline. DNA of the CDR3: TGCAGTGGGGGGTTGGACACCGGGGAGCTGTTTTTT. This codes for CSGGLDTGELFF.

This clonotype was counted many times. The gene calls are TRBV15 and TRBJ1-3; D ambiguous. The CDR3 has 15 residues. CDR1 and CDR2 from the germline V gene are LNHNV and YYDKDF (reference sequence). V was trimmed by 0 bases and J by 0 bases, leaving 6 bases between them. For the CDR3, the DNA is TGTGCCACCAGCAGAGAACAGCTCTCTGGAAACACCATATATTTT. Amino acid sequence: CATSREQLSGNTIYF.

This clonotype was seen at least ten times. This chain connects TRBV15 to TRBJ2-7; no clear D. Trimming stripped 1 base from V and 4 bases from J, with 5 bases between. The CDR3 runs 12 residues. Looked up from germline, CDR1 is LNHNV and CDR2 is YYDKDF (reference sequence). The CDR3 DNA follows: TGTGCCACCAGCAGAGCAGAGTACGAGCAGTACTTC. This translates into CATSRAEYEQYF. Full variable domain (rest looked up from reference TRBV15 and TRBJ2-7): DAMVIQNPRYQVTQFGKPVTLSCSQTLNHNVMYWYQQKSSQAPKLLFHYYDKDFNNEADTPDNFQSRRPNTSFCFLDIRSPGLGDTAMYLCATSRAEYEQYFGPGTRLTVT.

The CDR3 is CSVEQPGRNTEAFF. DNA of the CDR3: TGCAGCGTTGAACAGCCGGGCCGGAACACTGAAGCTTTCTTT. The rearrangement links TRBV29-1 to TRBJ1-1; no firm D call. Germline V gene lookup returns CDR1 SQVTM and CDR2 ANQGSEA. The germline V and J ends were trimmed by 2 bases and 1 base, with 11 bases remaining between them. The CDR3 is 14 residues long.

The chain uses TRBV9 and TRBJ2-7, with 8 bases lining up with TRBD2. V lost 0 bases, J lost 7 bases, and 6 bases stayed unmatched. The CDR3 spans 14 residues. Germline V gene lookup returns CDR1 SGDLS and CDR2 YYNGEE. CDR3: CASSVDRGGIEQYF. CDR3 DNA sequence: TGTGCCAGCAGCGTAGATCGGGGGGGGATTGAGCAGTACTTC.

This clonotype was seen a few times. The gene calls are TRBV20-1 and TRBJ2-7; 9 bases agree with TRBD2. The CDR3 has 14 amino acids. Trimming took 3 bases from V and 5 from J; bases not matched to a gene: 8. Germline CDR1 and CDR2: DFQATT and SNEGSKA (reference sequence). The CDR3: CSARSGREGHEQYF. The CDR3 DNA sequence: TGCAGTGCTAGGTCAGGGCGGGAGGGGCACGAGCAGTACTTC.

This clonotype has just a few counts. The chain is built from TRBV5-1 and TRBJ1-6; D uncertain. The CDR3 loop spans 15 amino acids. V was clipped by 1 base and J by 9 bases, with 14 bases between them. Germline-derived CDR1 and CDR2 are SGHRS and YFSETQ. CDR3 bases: TGCGCCAGCAGCTTGCAAACGGATTCGGGTTCACCCCTCCACTTT. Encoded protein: CASSLQTDSGSPLHF.

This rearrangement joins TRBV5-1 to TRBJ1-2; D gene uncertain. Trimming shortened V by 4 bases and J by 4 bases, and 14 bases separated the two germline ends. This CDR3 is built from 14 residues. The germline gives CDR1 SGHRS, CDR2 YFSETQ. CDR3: CASSQADWAYGYTF. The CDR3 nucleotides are TGCGCCAGCAGCCAAGCCGACTGGGCCTATGGCTACACCTTC.

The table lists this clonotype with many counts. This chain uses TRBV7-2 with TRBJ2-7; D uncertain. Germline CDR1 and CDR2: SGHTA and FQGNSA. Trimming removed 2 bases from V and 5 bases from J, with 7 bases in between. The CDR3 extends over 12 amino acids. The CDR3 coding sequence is TGTGCCAGCAGCTTAAGCCTCGACGAGCAGTACTTC. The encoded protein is CASSLSLDEQYF.

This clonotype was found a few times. CDR3 loop: CSASSPGAGGYTF. The CDR3 DNA reads TGCAGCGCCAGCTCGCCGGGGGCGGGTGGCTACACCTTC. The gene calls are TRBV29-1 and TRBJ1-2, with a weak D call TRBD1 (6 bases). V lost 7 bases and J lost 7, with 19 bases in between. The germline CDR1 and CDR2 sequences are SQVTM and ANQGSEA. This CDR3 is 13 amino acids long.

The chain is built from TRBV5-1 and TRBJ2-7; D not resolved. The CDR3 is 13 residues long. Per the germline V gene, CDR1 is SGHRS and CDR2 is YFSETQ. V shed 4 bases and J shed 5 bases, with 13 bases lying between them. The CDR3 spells CASSLRPFDEQYF. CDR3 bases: TGCGCCAGCAGCCTAAGGCCCTTTGACGAGCAGTACTTC.